This TCR beta chain was identified during a study of response to subunit inactivated influenza vaccine (dated by TCRdb to 2016 to 2019). With regard to the full study: Deep quantitative T cell receptor repertoire profiling was used in the study to track responses to a trivalent subunit inactivated influenza vaccine. What the work shows at the level of the full study, not this receptor alone: According to the authors, only a limited number of new T cells may be recruited by each seasonal influenza vaccination.

Receptors were amplified or captured by RT-PCR. The sequencer was an Illumina HiSeq 2500. TCRdb trimmed public reads at Q25 via fastp, called clones via MiXCR and kept in-frame beta chains. Records with the same CDR3 protein are collapsed into one entry carrying the most frequent genes and DNA. Here the sample has hundreds of thousands of distinct CDR3 sequences; approximately 13% occur a single time. Around 7.3% of the sample is held by the ten biggest clonotypes. The CDR3, cysteine through phenylalanine, is 14 amino acids long. The CDR3 DNA has 42 bases and is translated from base 1. Cut back by 5 bases and 7 bases, the V and J ends lie 14 bases apart. CDR1 and CDR2 (MDHEN, SYDVKM) derive from the germline V gene. This clonotype was recorded a few times. The clone's antigen remains unknown. Per-nucleotide qualities are absent, and no much larger clonotype sits a single base away.

The sequences come from PBMCs from blood, collected 14 to 15 days before vaccination. Recombination joined TRBV28 with TRBJ1-4; no D segment can be confidently identified. This clonotype originated in a man aged 50-59 years who received an inactivated influenza vaccine. Donor details come from another sample of the same person, matched by shared clones. The CDR3 protein is CASSESGLGEKLFF. Here is the DNA: TGTGCCAGCAGTGAATCGGGGTTGGGTGAAAAACTGTTTTTT.